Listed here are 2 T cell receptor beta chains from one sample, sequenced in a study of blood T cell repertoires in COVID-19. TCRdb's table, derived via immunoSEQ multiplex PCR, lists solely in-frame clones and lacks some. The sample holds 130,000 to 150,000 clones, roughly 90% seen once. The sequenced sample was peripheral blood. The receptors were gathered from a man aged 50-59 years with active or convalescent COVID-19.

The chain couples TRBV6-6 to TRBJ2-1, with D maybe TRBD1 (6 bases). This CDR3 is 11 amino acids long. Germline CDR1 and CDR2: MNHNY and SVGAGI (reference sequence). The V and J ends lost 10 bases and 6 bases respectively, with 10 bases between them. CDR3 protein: CATAGVNEQFF. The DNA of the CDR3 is TGTGCCACCGCAGGGGTCAATGAGCAGTTCTTC.

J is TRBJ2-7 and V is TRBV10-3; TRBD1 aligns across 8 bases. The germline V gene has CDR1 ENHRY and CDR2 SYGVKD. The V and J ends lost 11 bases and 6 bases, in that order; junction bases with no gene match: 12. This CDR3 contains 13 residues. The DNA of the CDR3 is TGTGCCGGGGGACAGGTGCCCTACGGCGAGCAGTACTTC. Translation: CAGGQVPYGEQYF.